This TCR beta chain is drawn from a study of shared clonotypes between healthy human individuals. Study results and caveats: Blood alone was sampled, and tissue repertoires likely differ.

Produced via immunoSEQ multiplex PCR; TCRdb's table is partial and in-frame only. This table has over a million clones, roughly 96% appearing once. The CDR3 totals 16 residues. The V gene's germline CDR1 is KGHSH and CDR2 LQKENI. The ends lost 1 base at V and 0 bases at J; junction bases unmatched: 2. With respect to this clone: Antigen specificity is unknown.

Sequenced sample: naive CD4+ T cells sorted from blood. Stated subset: CD45RA+ positively selected. The rearrangement joins TRBV18 to TRBJ2-7; TRBD2 matches 11 bases. The source is a young man in good health. The CDR3 region has the DNA TGTGCCAGCTCACCACTCGGGACTAGCGGCTCCTACGAGCAGTACTTC. This sequence encodes CASSPLGTSGSYEQYF.